These 10 T cell receptor beta chains share one sample of origin, sequenced in a study of T cell responses to AZD1222 COVID-19 vaccine. This table comes from immunoSEQ multiplex PCR, and its TCRdb copy is limited to in-frame clones, with some not included. The table lists more than 140,000 clones, around 88% of them singletons. The sequencing used peripheral blood, collected on day 0 of MenACWY control vaccination. These receptor sequences come from an adult in good health.

This chain joins TRBV2 and TRBJ2-7; a possible D gene is TRBD1 (5 bases). The CDR3 covers 13 residues. The V gene lost 9 bases and the J gene lost 0 bases, with 12 bases spanning the gap. Germline CDR1 SNHLY, CDR2 FYNNEI. This CDR3 is CASHRSDSYEQYF. The CDR3, as DNA: TGTGCCAGTCACAGGTCCGACTCCTACGAGCAGTACTTC. Full variable domain (missing parts from reference TRBV2 and TRBJ2-7): EPEVTQTPSHQVTQMGQEVILRCVPISNHLYFYWYRQILGQKVEFLVSFYNNEISEKSEIFDDQFSVERPDGSNFTLKIRSTKLEDSAMYFCASHRSDSYEQYFGPGTRLTVT.

This clone appeared once. This chain connects TRBV28 to TRBJ1-2; 7 bases agree with TRBD1. The CDR3 is 14 residues long. V dropped 2 bases and J dropped 8; count of bases not matched to a gene: 8. The V gene's germline CDR1 is MDHEN and CDR2 SYDVKM. The CDR3 DNA is TGTGCCAGCAGTTTAAGCGTGACAGGGTTAGGCTACACCTTC. It specifies CASSLSVTGLGYTF.

This chain uses TRBV6-2 or TRBV6-3 with TRBJ1-2; no clear D gene. In germline, CDR1 is MNHEY, CDR2 SVGEGT. V was clipped by 4 bases and J by 7 bases, with 13 bases between them. The CDR3 sequence is 13 residues long. The CDR3 sequence: CASSFLGIGGYTF. As DNA, the CDR3 is TGTGCCAGCAGTTTCTTGGGGATCGGTGGCTACACCTTC.

The chain combines TRBV7-8 with TRBJ1-1; 9 nucleotides match TRBD1. Germline V gene lookup returns CDR1 SGHVS and CDR2 FQNEAQ. This CDR3 contains 14 residues. After removal of 5 bases from V and 6 bases from J, the junction contained 7 bases not matched to a gene. The CDR3 loop reads CASSRRTGVPEAFF. The CDR3 nucleotides read TGTGCCAGCAGCCGACGGACAGGGGTGCCTGAAGCTTTCTTT.

A word on this clone: Other DNA sequences within the sample encode an identical CDR3. The CDR3 DNA is TGTGCCAGCAGTTACGACAGAAACACCGGGGAGCTGTTTTTT. Translation: CASSYDRNTGELFF. V gene TRBV6-5 combines with J gene TRBJ2-2, with D possibly TRBD1 on 5 matching bases. The V gene's germline CDR1 is MNHEY and CDR2 SVGAGI. The CDR3 is 14 amino acids. Trimming removed 2 bases at V and 2 bases at J, with 6 bases between.

This clone has a single count. The gene calls are TRBV9 and TRBJ1-1; a possible D gene is TRBD1 (5 bases). This CDR3 is built from 14 residues. Trimming took 0 bases from V and 6 from J, leaving 12 bases between them. CDR1 is SGDLS, CDR2 YYNGEE, per germline. The chain's CDR3 is CASSVEGTTAEAFF. DNA for the CDR3: TGTGCCAGCAGCGTAGAGGGAACGACAGCTGAAGCTTTCTTT.

The V call is TRBV7-2, the J call TRBJ2-5, with TRBD2 identical over 9 bases. Looked up from germline, CDR1 is SGHTA and CDR2 is FQGNSA. The CDR3 has 18 residues. The trim removed 1 base at V and 5 bases at J, leaving 14 bases unmatched. CDR3 sequence (DNA): TGTGCCAGCAGCTTAGGCTTCGCGGGGGGGCTTCGATGGGAGACCCAGTACTTC. This codes for CASSLGFAGGLRWETQYF.

This chain uses TRBV30 with TRBJ2-7; D ambiguous. This CDR3 has 12 residues. V was pared by 0 bases and J by 4 bases, with 7 bases between. CDR1 and CDR2 (germline): GTSNPN, SVGIG (reference sequence). The CDR3 DNA follows: TGTGCCTGGAGTGTGGGGAAGTACGAGCAGTACTTC. Encoded protein: CAWSVGKYEQYF.

The rearrangement links TRBV21-1 to TRBJ1-3. TRBV21-1 is shown as a pseudogene. This CDR3 is built from 18 residues. The CDR3 nucleotides read TGTGCCAGCAGCAAAGCGGGGGGTTTTTCCTTATTGGGAAACACCATATATTTT. Translation gives CASSKAGGFSLLGNTIYF.

The rearrangement uses TRBV9 and TRBJ1-1; D is unclear. V dropped 6 bases and J dropped 0 bases, with 15 bases sitting between them. Germline V lookup: CDR1 SGDLS, CDR2 YYNGEE. The length of the CDR3 is 15 residues. For the CDR3, the DNA is TGTGCCAGCATTAGATATGGATCTATGAACACTGAAGCTTTCTTT. The encoded protein is CASIRYGSMNTEAFF. Looking up the rest from reference TRBV9 and TRBJ1-1 gives the full variable domain: DSGVTQTPKHLITATGQRVTLRCSPRSGDLSVYWYQQSLDQGLQFLIQYYNGEERAKGNILERFSAQQFPDLHSELNLSSLELGDSALYFCASIRYGSMNTEAFFGQGTRLTVV.